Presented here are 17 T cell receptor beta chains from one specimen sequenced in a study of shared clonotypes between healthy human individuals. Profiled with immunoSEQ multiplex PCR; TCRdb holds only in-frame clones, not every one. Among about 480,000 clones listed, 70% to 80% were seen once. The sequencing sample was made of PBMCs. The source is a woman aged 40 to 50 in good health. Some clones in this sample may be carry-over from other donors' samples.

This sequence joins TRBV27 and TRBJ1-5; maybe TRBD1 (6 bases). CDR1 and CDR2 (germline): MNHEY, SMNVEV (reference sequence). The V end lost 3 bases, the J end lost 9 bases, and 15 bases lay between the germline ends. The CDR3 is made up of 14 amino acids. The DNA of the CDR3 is TGTGCCAGCAGTTTCCGACAGGCCTCATGGCCCCAGCATTTT. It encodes CASSFRQASWPQHF.

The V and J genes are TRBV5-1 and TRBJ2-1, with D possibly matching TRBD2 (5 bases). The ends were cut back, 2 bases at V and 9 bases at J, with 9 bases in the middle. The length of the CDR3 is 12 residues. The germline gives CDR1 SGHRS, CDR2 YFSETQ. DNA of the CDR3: TGCGCCAGCAGCTTCGGGGTGGGTGAGCAGTTCTTC. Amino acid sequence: CASSFGVGEQFF.

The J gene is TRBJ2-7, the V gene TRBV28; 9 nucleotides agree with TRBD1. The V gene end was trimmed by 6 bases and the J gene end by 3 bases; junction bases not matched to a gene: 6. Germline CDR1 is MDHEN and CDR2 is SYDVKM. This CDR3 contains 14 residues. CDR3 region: CASSLDRGFYEQYF. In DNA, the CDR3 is TGTGCCAGCAGCCTCGACAGGGGGTTCTACGAGCAGTACTTC.

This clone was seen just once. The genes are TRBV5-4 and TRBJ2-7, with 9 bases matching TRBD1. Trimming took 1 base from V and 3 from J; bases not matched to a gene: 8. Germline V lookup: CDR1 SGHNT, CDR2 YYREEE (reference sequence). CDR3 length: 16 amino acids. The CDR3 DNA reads TGTGCCAGCAGCTTGAGAGGAGGGGACAGGGTCTACGAGCAGTACTTC. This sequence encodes CASSLRGGDRVYEQYF.

This chain's CDR3 is CASSQGGTSDFEQYF. In DNA, the CDR3 is TGTGCCAGCAGCCAGGGGGGGACTAGCGACTTCGAGCAGTACTTC. This chain links TRBV7-8 with TRBJ2-7; 10 bases align to TRBD2. With V trimmed by 5 bases and J by 6 bases, 10 bases remained unmatched. The CDR3 loop spans 15 amino acids. Germline loops: CDR1 SGHVS, CDR2 FQNEAQ.

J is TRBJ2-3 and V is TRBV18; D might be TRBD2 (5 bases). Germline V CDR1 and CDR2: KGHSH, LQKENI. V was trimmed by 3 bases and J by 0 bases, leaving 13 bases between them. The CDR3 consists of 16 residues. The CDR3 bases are TGTGCCAGCTCACCTCCTGAGGGTCTAAGCACAGATACGCAGTATTTT. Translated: CASSPPEGLSTDTQYF.

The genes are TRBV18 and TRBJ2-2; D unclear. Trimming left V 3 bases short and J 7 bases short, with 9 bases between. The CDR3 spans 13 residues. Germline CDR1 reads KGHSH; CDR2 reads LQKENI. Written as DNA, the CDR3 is TGTGCCAGCTCACCGTCGACAAACGGGGAGCTGTTTTTT. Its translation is CASSPSTNGELFF.

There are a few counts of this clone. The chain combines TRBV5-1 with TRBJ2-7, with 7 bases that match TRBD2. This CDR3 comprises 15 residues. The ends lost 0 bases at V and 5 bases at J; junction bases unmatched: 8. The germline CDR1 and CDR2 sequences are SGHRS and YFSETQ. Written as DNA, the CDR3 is TGCGCCAGCAGCTTGGTCCGCGGGGACTACGACGAGCAGTACTTC. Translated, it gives CASSLVRGDYDEQYF.

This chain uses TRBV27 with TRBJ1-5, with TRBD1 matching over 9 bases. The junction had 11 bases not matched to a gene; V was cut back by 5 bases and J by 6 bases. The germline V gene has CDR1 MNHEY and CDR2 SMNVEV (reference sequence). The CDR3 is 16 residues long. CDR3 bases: TGTGCCAGCAGTAAACAGGGGGCTGGAGGCCCTCAGCCCCAGCATTTT. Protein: CASSKQGAGGPQPQHF.

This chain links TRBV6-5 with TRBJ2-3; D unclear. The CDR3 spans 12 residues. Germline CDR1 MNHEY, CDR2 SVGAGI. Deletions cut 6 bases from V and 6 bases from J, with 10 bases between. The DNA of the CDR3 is TGTGCCAGCAGCCGGAATCGGGATACGCAGTATTTT. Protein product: CASSRNRDTQYF.

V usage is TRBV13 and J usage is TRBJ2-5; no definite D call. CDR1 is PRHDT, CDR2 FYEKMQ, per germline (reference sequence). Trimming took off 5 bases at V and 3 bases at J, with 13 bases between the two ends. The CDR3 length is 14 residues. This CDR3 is CASSPTDGKETQYF. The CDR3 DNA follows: TGTGCCAGCAGCCCAACCGATGGAAAAGAGACCCAGTACTTC. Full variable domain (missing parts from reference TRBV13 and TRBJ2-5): AAGVIQSPRHLIKEKRETATLKCYPIPRHDTVYWYQQGPGQDPQFLISFYEKMQSDKGSIPDRFSAQQFSDYHSELNMSSLELGDSALYFCASSPTDGKETQYFGPGTRLLVL.

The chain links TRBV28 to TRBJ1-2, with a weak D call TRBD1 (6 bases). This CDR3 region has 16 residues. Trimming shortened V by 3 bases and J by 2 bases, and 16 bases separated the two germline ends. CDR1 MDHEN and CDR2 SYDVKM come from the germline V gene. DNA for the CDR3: TGTGCCAGCAGTTTGTCGGGCGCGCAGGGGAACTATGGCTACACCTTC. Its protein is CASSLSGAQGNYGYTF.

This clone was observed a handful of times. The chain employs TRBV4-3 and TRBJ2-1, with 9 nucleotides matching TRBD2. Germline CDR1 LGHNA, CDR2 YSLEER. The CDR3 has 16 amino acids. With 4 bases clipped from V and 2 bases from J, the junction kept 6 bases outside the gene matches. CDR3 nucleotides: TGCGCCAGCAGCCGAGAGCGGGAGGAGGCCTACAATGAGCAGTTCTTC. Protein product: CASSREREEAYNEQFF.

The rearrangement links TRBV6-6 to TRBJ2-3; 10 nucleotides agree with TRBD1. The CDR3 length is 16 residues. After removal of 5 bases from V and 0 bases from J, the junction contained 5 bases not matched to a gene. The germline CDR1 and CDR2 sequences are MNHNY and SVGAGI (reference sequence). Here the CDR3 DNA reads TGTGCCAGCAGTACACCGGGACAGGGGAGCACAGATACGCAGTATTTT. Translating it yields CASSTPGQGSTDTQYF.

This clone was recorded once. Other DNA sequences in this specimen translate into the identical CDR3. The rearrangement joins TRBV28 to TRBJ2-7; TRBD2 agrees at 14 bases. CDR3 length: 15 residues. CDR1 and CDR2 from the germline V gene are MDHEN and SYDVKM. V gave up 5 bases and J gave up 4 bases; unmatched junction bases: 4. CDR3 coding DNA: TGTGCCAGCAGTCCTGGGACTAGCGGGAGTTACGAGCAGTACTTC. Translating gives CASSPGTSGSYEQYF.

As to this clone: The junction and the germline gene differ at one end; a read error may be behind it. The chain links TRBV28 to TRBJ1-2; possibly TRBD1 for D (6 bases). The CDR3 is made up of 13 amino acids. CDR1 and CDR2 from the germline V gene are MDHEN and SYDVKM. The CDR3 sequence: CASSFRGHFGCTF. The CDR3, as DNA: TGTGCCAGCAGTTTTCGGGGGCACTTTGGCTGCACCTTC.

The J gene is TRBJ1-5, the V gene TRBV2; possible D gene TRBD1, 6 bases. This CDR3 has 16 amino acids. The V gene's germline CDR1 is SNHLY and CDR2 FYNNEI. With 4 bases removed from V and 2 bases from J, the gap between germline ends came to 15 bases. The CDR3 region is CASSGEGDYGNQPQHF. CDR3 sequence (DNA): TGTGCCAGCAGTGGGGAGGGGGACTATGGCAATCAGCCCCAGCATTTT.